This T cell receptor (beta chain) originates from a study of cytomegalovirus exposure and HLA in healthy donors. Study context: Out of 398 genotyped donors, roughly 80% belonged to the Caucasian-associated ancestry cluster.

Germline-derived CDR1 and CDR2 are MNHEY and SMNVEV (reference sequence). V was shortened by 3 bases and J by 1 base, with 12 bases between the two germline ends. There are 15 residues in the CDR3. A multiplex PCR was run with 60 Vbeta primers and 13 Jbeta primers. Clones were sequenced by immunoSEQ multiplex PCR, and TCRdb holds only the in-frame ones, with some missing. Altogether 65,000 to 95,000 clones are present, about 78% being singletons, with the ten largest covering 3% to 3.5%. Study observations and caveats: Later genetic work tied a missense DCLRE1C variant to beta-chain V and J trimming.

Points on this clone: As yet, its antigen is unknown.

This sequence joins TRBV27 and TRBJ1-1; D gene uncertain. The sample taken for sequencing was PBMCs. This TCR was recovered from a middle-aged man in good health and CMV-seronegative. The CDR3 loop is CASSFRSAANTEAFF. DNA of the CDR3: TGTGCCAGCAGTTTCCGTTCAGCGGCGAACACTGAAGCTTTCTTT.